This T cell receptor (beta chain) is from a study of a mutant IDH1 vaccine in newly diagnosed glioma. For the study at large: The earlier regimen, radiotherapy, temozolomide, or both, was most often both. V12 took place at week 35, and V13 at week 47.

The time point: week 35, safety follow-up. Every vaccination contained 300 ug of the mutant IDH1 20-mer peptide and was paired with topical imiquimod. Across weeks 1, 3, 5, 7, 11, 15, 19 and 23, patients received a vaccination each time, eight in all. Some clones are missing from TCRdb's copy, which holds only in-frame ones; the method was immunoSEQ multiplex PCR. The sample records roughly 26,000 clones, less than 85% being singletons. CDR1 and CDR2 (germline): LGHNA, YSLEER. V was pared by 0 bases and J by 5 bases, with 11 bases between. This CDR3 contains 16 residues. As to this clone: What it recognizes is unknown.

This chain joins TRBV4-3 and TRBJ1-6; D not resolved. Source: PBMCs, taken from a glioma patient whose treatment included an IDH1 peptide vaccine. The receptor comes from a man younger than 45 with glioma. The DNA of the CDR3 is TGCGCCAGCAGCCAAGATCCCCCCCCAGATAATTCACCCCTCCACTTT. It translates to CASSQDPPPDNSPLHF.